One sample yielded the 19 T cell receptor beta chains listed below, sequenced in a study of T cell responses to AZD1222 COVID-19 vaccine. The table came from immunoSEQ multiplex PCR; TCRdb's copy has only in-frame clones and leaves some out. The data hold around 110,000 clones, with around 92% observed a single time. The specimen was peripheral blood, collected on day 0 of AZD1222 vaccination. The receptors derive from an adult in good health.

The V call is TRBV29-1, the J call TRBJ2-5, with a possible D match to TRBD2 (6 bases). Trimming removed 7 bases at V and 5 bases at J, with 20 bases between. The CDR3 totals 14 residues. The germline gives CDR1 SQVTM, CDR2 ANQGSEA. In DNA form, the CDR3 reads TGCAGCGGGGGCGGGGCCCCTGGCCGGGAGACCCAGTACTTC. Translation gives CSGGGAPGRETQYF.

This sequence joins TRBV6-2 or TRBV6-3 and TRBJ2-7, with a tentative D call TRBD1 (6 bases). The CDR3 is 15 amino acids. V lost 2 bases, J lost 3 bases, and 14 bases lay in between. The germline V gene has CDR1 MNHEY and CDR2 SVGEGT. Written as DNA, the CDR3 is TGTGCCAGCAGTTACCGCCAAGGACAGAACTACGAGCAGTACTTC. Protein: CASSYRQGQNYEQYF.

This clone was counted a single time. Other DNA sequences from this sample encode an identical CDR3 as well. The chain recombines TRBV28 with TRBJ1-2; the D is unclear. The CDR3 extends over 11 amino acids. The V end was cut by 3 bases, the J end by 2 bases, with 1 base between. Germline-derived CDR1 and CDR2 are MDHEN and SYDVKM. The CDR3 bases are TGTGCCAGCAGTTTGAACTATGGCTACACCTTC. Its translation is CASSLNYGYTF.

The rearrangement uses TRBV7-9 and TRBJ2-7; D is perhaps TRBD1 (5 bases). V was pared by 4 bases and J by 2 bases, with 15 bases between. The length of the CDR3 is 15 residues. Germline V gives CDR1 SEHNR, CDR2 FQNEAQ (reference sequence). The CDR3 DNA follows: TGTGCCAGCAGCTCTGATTTGGGGCGCCCCTACGAGCAGTACTTC. Its translation: CASSSDLGRPYEQYF. The variable domain in full, completed from reference TRBV7-9 and TRBJ2-7, reads DTGVSQNPRHKITKRGQNVTFRCDPISEHNRLYWYRQTLGQGPEFLTYFQNEAQLEKSRLLSDRFSAERPKGSFSTLEIQRTEQGDSAMYLCASSSDLGRPYEQYFGPGTRLTVT.

The CDR3 is CASSLGGWVNTEAFF. CDR3 nucleotide sequence: TGTGCCAGCAGCTTGGGAGGATGGGTGAACACTGAAGCTTTCTTT. V is TRBV7-8 and J is TRBJ1-1; no firm D call. This CDR3 spans 15 amino acids. With 3 bases removed from V and 0 bases from J, the gap between germline ends came to 11 bases. Germline V gene data show CDR1 as SGHVS and CDR2 as FQNEAQ.

The V call is TRBV29-1, the J call TRBJ2-1; the D is unclear. CDR1 and CDR2 from the germline V gene are SQVTM and ANQGSEA. The CDR3 is 12 amino acids. The V gene lost 3 bases and the J gene lost 9 bases, with 12 bases spanning the gap. The CDR3 DNA is TGCAGCGTTGATTTGCTAGTAGGTGAGCAGTTCTTC. Its protein product is CSVDLLVGEQFF.

The chain carries TRBV18 and TRBJ2-7; D gene unclear. Trimming removed 4 bases at V and 0 bases at J, with 10 bases between. This CDR3 has 14 amino acids. Germline V CDR1 and CDR2: KGHSH, LQKENI. The CDR3 here is CASSQGRRSYEQYF. CDR3 coding DNA: TGTGCCAGCTCACAGGGCAGACGCTCCTACGAGCAGTACTTC.

This clone was recorded only once. CDR3 amino acids: CASSIRDGNQPQHF. The CDR3 nucleotides read TGTGCCAGTAGTATTAGGGACGGCAATCAGCCCCAGCATTTT. The chain recombines TRBV19 with TRBJ1-5; maybe TRBD1 (5 bases). V was trimmed by 3 bases and J by 2 bases, leaving 8 bases between them. Germline CDR1 LNHDA, CDR2 SQIVND (reference sequence). The CDR3 extends over 14 amino acids.

The chain is built from TRBV6-5 and TRBJ2-7, with D possibly being TRBD1 (6 bases). CDR3 length equals 16 residues. Germline V CDR1 and CDR2: MNHEY, SVGAGI. Between the trimmed V and J ends, which lost 0 bases and 4 bases, there was a span of 16 bases. The DNA for the CDR3 is TGTGCCAGCAGTTACTCGAGGGACAAGGGTCCGTACGAGCAGTACTTC. It yields the protein CASSYSRDKGPYEQYF.

The chain uses TRBV10-1 and TRBJ1-1; no definite D call. V gave up 1 base and J gave up 7 bases, with 10 bases separating them. This CDR3 is built from 13 residues. Germline CDR1 and CDR2: WNHNN and SYGVQD (reference sequence). CDR3 sequence: CASSEFRVSEAFF. CDR3 bases: TGCGCCAGCAGTGAGTTCCGGGTCAGTGAAGCTTTCTTT.

The rearrangement links TRBV28 to TRBJ1-4, with D tentatively TRBD1 (5 bases). Per the germline V gene, CDR1 is MDHEN and CDR2 is SYDVKM. V lost 10 bases and J 5 bases, leaving 17 bases between the germline ends. This CDR3 spans 14 amino acids. DNA of the CDR3: TGTGCCATTGAGGGTACCCGGGGGAATGAAAAACTGTTTTTT. It yields the protein CAIEGTRGNEKLFF.

V is TRBV19 and J is TRBJ1-6, with D unclear. The V gene lost 3 bases and the J gene lost 7 bases, with 10 bases spanning the gap. CDR1 is LNHDA, CDR2 SQIVND, per germline (reference sequence). There are 14 residues in the CDR3. The CDR3 bases are TGTGCCAGTAGTATTCCGGCGACGAATTCACCCCTCCACTTT. Protein product: CASSIPATNSPLHF.

This chain connects TRBV10-3 to TRBJ2-3; a possible D gene is TRBD2 (6 bases). Trimming took off 8 bases at V and 1 base at J, with 13 bases between the two ends. CDR3 length equals 14 residues. Germline V gene data show CDR1 as ENHRY and CDR2 as SYGVKD. CDR3 protein: CAIRREVRTDTQYF. The CDR3 DNA reads TGTGCCATCCGGAGGGAGGTCCGCACAGATACGCAGTATTTT.

The V call is TRBV24-1, the J call TRBJ1-2; the match to TRBD1 covers 7 bases. With V trimmed by 0 bases and J by 11 bases, 2 bases remained unmatched. CDR1 and CDR2 from the germline V gene are KGHDR and SFDVKD. There are 12 residues in the CDR3. CDR3 DNA: TGTGCCACCAGTGATTTGGACAGGGTGTACACCTTC. Its translation: CATSDLDRVYTF.

V usage is TRBV19 and J usage is TRBJ2-7; 8 nucleotides align to TRBD2. From germline, CDR1 is LNHDA and CDR2 SQIVND (reference sequence). This CDR3 is 16 amino acids long. The J segment lost 4 bases and the V segment lost 5 bases, leaving 13 bases of the junction unmatched. CDR3 loop: CASSLTAGASGYEQYF. CDR3 DNA sequence: TGTGCCAGTAGTCTCACAGCGGGAGCTAGCGGGTACGAGCAGTACTTC.

For the CDR3, the DNA is TGCGCCAGCAGCACCCGGGGGGATGCAGGGGGAAGTTATGGCTACACCTTC. It yields the protein CASSTRGDAGGSYGYTF. The chain is built from TRBV4-1 and TRBJ1-2; 7 positions match TRBD1. V lost 5 bases to trimming and J lost 5 bases; unmatched junction nucleotides: 17. CDR1 and CDR2 from the germline V gene are MGHRA and YSYEKL. The CDR3 has 17 amino acids.

This chain links TRBV9 with TRBJ2-3, with a possible D match to TRBD2 (6 bases). Trimming left V 2 bases short and J 0 bases short, with 13 bases between. There are 16 residues in the CDR3. Germline V gene data show CDR1 as SGDLS and CDR2 as YYNGEE. For the CDR3, the DNA is TGTGCCAGCAGCGTGGGACTGGGGTATAGCACAGATACGCAGTATTTT. This codes for CASSVGLGYSTDTQYF. The full variable domain, its missing parts supplied by reference TRBV9 and TRBJ2-3, is DSGVTQTPKHLITATGQRVTLRCSPRSGDLSVYWYQQSLDQGLQFLIQYYNGEERAKGNILERFSAQQFPDLHSELNLSSLELGDSALYFCASSVGLGYSTDTQYFGPGTRLTVL.

The chain recombines TRBV18 with TRBJ1-2, with D unresolved. V lost 1 base, J lost 8 bases, and 8 bases lay in between. The CDR3 loop spans 12 amino acids. CDR1 and CDR2 from the germline V gene are KGHSH and LQKENI. DNA for the CDR3: TGTGCCAGCTCACCACAACGGGGAGGCTACACCTTC. This gives the protein CASSPQRGGYTF.

This clone has only a few counts. The chain employs TRBV5-1 and TRBJ1-6; 7 nucleotides agree with TRBD1. Germline V gives CDR1 SGHRS, CDR2 YFSETQ. The CDR3 spans 16 residues. Germline trimming cut 2 bases from V and 8 bases from J; bases unmatched to any gene: 10. CDR3 sequence: CASSLLTGQLHSPLHF. CDR3 coding DNA: TGCGCCAGCAGCTTACTGACGGGACAGCTTCATTCACCCCTCCACTTT. Drawing the rest from reference TRBV5-1 and TRBJ1-6, the complete variable domain is KAGVTQTPRYLIKTRGQQVTLSCSPISGHRSVSWYQQTPGQGLQFLFEYFSETQRNKGNFPGRFSGRQFSNSRSEMNVSTLELGDSALYLCASSLLTGQLHSPLHFGNGTRLTVT.